These 27 T cell receptor beta chains were sequenced from one sample in a study of T cell responses to AZD1222 COVID-19 vaccine. Data came from immunoSEQ multiplex PCR; TCRdb stores just in-frame clones and leaves some out. The sample contains about 82,000 clones, 80% to 90% of which appear only once. This specimen was peripheral blood, taken 28 days after the second AZD1222 dose. The receptors stem from an adult who received the AZD1222 COVID-19 vaccine.

The chain combines TRBV10-3 with TRBJ2-1, with unresolved D. The CDR3 length is 12 residues. V was trimmed by 4 bases and J by 7 bases, leaving 8 bases between them. Germline V lookup: CDR1 ENHRY, CDR2 SYGVKD. DNA for the CDR3: TGTGCCATCAGTGGGCAGACGAATGAGCAGTTCTTC. Its protein is CAISGQTNEQFF.

This rearrangement joins TRBV14 to TRBJ2-2; possible D gene TRBD2, 6 bases. Between the trimmed V and J ends, which lost 4 bases and 6 bases, there was a span of 24 bases. The CDR3 is 18 residues long. CDR1 and CDR2 from the germline V gene are SGHDN and FVKESK. The CDR3 is CASSRLQGGGGGAGELFF. The CDR3 DNA sequence: TGTGCCAGCAGCCGACTCCAGGGCGGAGGCGGAGGGGCCGGGGAGCTGTTTTTT. Full variable domain (missing parts from reference TRBV14 and TRBJ2-2): EAGVTQFPSHSVIEKGQTVTLRCDPISGHDNLYWYRRVMGKEIKFLLHFVKESKQDESGMPNNRFLAERTGGTYSTLKVQPAELEDSGVYFCASSRLQGGGGGAGELFFGEGSRLTVL.

The chain links TRBV9 to TRBJ1-3, with D perhaps TRBD1 (5 bases). The CDR3 spans 15 residues. Trimming took off 4 bases at V and 4 bases at J, with 15 bases between the two ends. The germline V gene encodes CDR1 SGDLS and CDR2 YYNGEE. The CDR3 coding sequence is TGTGCCAGCAGCCCCATGGCAGGGTCAGGAAACACCATATATTTT. It translates to CASSPMAGSGNTIYF.

This clone showed up just once. This chain uses TRBV5-5 with TRBJ1-2; 7 nucleotides agree with TRBD1. V gave up 0 bases and J gave up 1 base; unmatched junction bases: 6. There are 16 residues in the CDR3. CDR1 is SGHKS, CDR2 YYEKEE, per germline (reference sequence). The CDR3 loop is CASSLEGGTLNYGYTF. CDR3 nucleotide sequence: TGTGCCAGCAGCTTGGAAGGGGGCACCCTTAACTATGGCTACACCTTC.

V is TRBV6-5 and J is TRBJ2-1; 7 nucleotides agree with TRBD2. Looked up from germline, CDR1 is MNHEY and CDR2 is SVGAGI. V lost 7 bases to trimming and J lost 7 bases; unmatched junction nucleotides: 10. This CDR3 has 14 amino acids. The CDR3 DNA follows: TGTGCCAGCACGGGCAGCGGGAATACAAATGAGCAGTTCTTC. It specifies CASTGSGNTNEQFF.

The rearrangement links TRBV10-3 to TRBJ1-1; 8 bases fit TRBD1. V dropped 6 bases and J dropped 8; count of bases not matched to a gene: 8. Germline values: CDR1 ENHRY, CDR2 SYGVKD. The CDR3 runs to 13 residues. CDR3 bases: TGTGCCATCAGGTCCGCCCAGGGGGCAGAAGCTTTCTTT. The encoded protein is CAIRSAQGAEAFF.

The chain employs TRBV7-2 and TRBJ1-5; D is undetermined. V was cut by 0 bases and J by 1 base, with 7 bases left in between. CDR3 size: 15 residues. Germline V gene data show CDR1 as SGHTA and CDR2 as FQGNSA. The CDR3: CASSLASPSNQPQHF. CDR3 nucleotides: TGTGCCAGCAGCTTAGCTTCTCCGAGCAATCAGCCCCAGCATTTT.

The J gene is TRBJ2-7, the V gene TRBV7-2, with TRBD2 as a possible D gene (5 bases). With 1 base removed from V and 3 bases from J, the gap between germline ends came to 13 bases. Germline loops: CDR1 SGHTA, CDR2 FQGNSA. The CDR3 contains 15 residues. CDR3 coding DNA: TGTGCCAGCAGCTTAGAGGGCCTTCGGGGCTACGAGCAGTACTTC. Encoded protein: CASSLEGLRGYEQYF.

The genes are TRBV28 and TRBJ1-1; weak D call: TRBD1 (6 bases). V was pared by 6 bases and J by 0 bases, with 17 bases between. The length of the CDR3 is 16 residues. CDR1 MDHEN and CDR2 SYDVKM come from the germline V gene. The CDR3 here is CASSPAGESLNTEAFF. Here the CDR3 DNA reads TGTGCCAGCAGCCCTGCAGGGGAATCCTTGAACACTGAAGCTTTCTTT.

This clone was detected only a few times. This chain connects TRBV5-4 to TRBJ2-3; 7 positions agree with TRBD1. Germline lookup yields CDR1 SGHNT and CDR2 YYREEE (reference sequence). The CDR3 length is 14 residues. The trim removed 4 bases at V and 0 bases at J, leaving 2 bases unmatched. The CDR3 loop is CASSGTASTDTQYF. For the CDR3, the DNA is TGTGCCAGCAGCGGGACAGCAAGCACAGATACGCAGTATTTT.

V is TRBV7-2 and J is TRBJ2-1; 11 nucleotides align to TRBD2. The germline CDR1 and CDR2 sequences are SGHTA and FQGNSA. This CDR3 comprises 14 residues. The V gene end was trimmed by 3 bases and the J gene end by 7 bases; junction bases not matched to a gene: 2. CDR3 residues: CASSFGTSGNEQFF. The CDR3 coding sequence is TGTGCCAGCAGCTTCGGGACTAGCGGTAATGAGCAGTTCTTC.

This chain connects TRBV18 to TRBJ2-2, with TRBD1 matching over 10 bases. With V trimmed by 3 bases and J by 6 bases, 4 bases remained unmatched. The CDR3 loop spans 15 amino acids. Germline CDR1 and CDR2: KGHSH and LQKENI. The chain's CDR3 is CASSPTGGDSGELFF. DNA for the CDR3: TGTGCCAGCTCACCGACAGGGGGCGACTCCGGGGAGCTGTTTTTT. The full variable domain, rest sourced from reference TRBV18 and TRBJ2-2, is NAGVMQNPRHLVRRRGQEARLRCSPMKGHSHVYWYRQLPEEGLKFMVYLQKENIIDESGMPKERFSAEFPKEGPSILRIQQVVRGDSAAYFCASSPTGGDSGELFFGEGSRLTVL.

This sequence joins TRBV5-6 and TRBJ2-3; D gene uncertain. V lost 1 base and J 5 bases, leaving 14 bases between the germline ends. Germline CDR1 is SGHDT and CDR2 is YYEEEE. The CDR3 extends over 15 amino acids. The CDR3 is CASSLFNRPGDTQYF. The CDR3 DNA reads TGTGCCAGCAGCTTGTTCAATCGGCCCGGAGATACGCAGTATTTT.

This chain connects TRBV7-3 to TRBJ2-1; 8 bases are a match to TRBD2. V was pared by 4 bases and J by 2 bases, with 7 bases of the junction left unmatched. Germline V lookup: CDR1 SGHTA, CDR2 FQGTGA. The CDR3 is made up of 16 amino acids. CDR3 in amino acids: CASSSYSGNTYNEQFF. For the CDR3, the DNA is TGTGCCAGCAGCTCCTATAGCGGGAACACCTACAATGAGCAGTTCTTC.

Worth noting for this clone: The junction departs from the called germline gene at one end, perhaps through a read error. CDR3 region: CASSIARTDTQYF. For the CDR3, the DNA is TGTGCCAGCAGTATAGCGCGCACAGATACGCAGTATTTT. The rearrangement joins TRBV12-3 or TRBV12-4 to TRBJ2-3; the D gene is possibly TRBD2 (5 bases). There are 13 residues in the CDR3.

This clone has just a few counts. The rearrangement uses TRBV7-8 and TRBJ1-2; D may be TRBD1 (6 bases). The V gene's germline CDR1 is SGHVS and CDR2 FQNEAQ. The CDR3 is 14 amino acids. The V gene lost 5 bases and the J gene lost 0 bases, with 10 bases spanning the gap. The CDR3 DNA follows: TGTGCCAGCAGCCCGGAGGGGGCTAACTATGGCTACACCTTC. Translating it yields CASSPEGANYGYTF.

The V gene is TRBV21-1, the J gene TRBJ2-7; the D call TRBD1 from the table was never checked on the DNA. TRBV21-1 corresponds to a pseudogene. The CDR3 spans 14 residues. Written as DNA, the CDR3 is TGTGCCAGCAGCAAACGACAGGGTCCGGGCGAGCAGTACGTC. It is translated as CASSKRQGPGEQYV.

J is TRBJ1-1 and V is TRBV27; D is perhaps TRBD1 (6 bases). The germline V gene has CDR1 MNHEY and CDR2 SMNVEV (reference sequence). The germline V and J ends were trimmed by 2 bases and 4 bases, with 14 bases remaining between them. This CDR3 is built from 15 residues. The CDR3 is CASSLRQGRITEAFF. CDR3 DNA: TGTGCCAGCAGTTTAAGGCAGGGGAGAATCACTGAAGCTTTCTTT.

The rearrangement links TRBV7-2 to TRBJ2-4; a possible D gene is TRBD1 (8 bases). The germline V gene encodes CDR1 SGHTA and CDR2 FQGNSA. CDR3 length: 14 residues. The germline V and J ends were trimmed by 5 bases and 9 bases, with 17 bases remaining between them. CDR3 loop: CASSDRTGRAIQYF. In DNA form, the CDR3 reads TGTGCCAGCAGCGATAGGACAGGGAGGGCCATTCAGTACTTC.

This clone came up a few times. The chain combines TRBV28 with TRBJ1-4; TRBD1 agrees at 7 bases. CDR1 is MDHEN and CDR2 is SYDVKM in the germline V gene. The CDR3 contains 16 residues. V shed 3 bases and J 8 bases; nucleotides not matched to a gene: 12. In DNA form, the CDR3 reads TGTGCCAGCAGTTTGCCCCCCCGACTAGGGGGCGAAAAACTGTTTTTT. Protein sequence: CASSLPPRLGGEKLFF.

The chain combines TRBV7-2 with TRBJ1-2; a possible D gene is TRBD1 (6 bases). Germline loops: CDR1 SGHTA, CDR2 FQGNSA. This CDR3 has 14 residues. V lost 3 bases and J 7 bases, leaving 15 bases between the germline ends. The CDR3 here is CASSLTTQGGGYTF. Written as DNA, the CDR3 is TGTGCCAGCAGCTTGACAACACAGGGTGGTGGCTACACCTTC.

This chain connects TRBV28 to TRBJ1-5, with D possibly TRBD1 on 6 matching bases. The CDR3 consists of 19 residues. Trimming took off 5 bases at V and 5 bases at J, with 28 bases between the two ends. Germline CDR1 and CDR2: MDHEN and SYDVKM. CDR3 bases: TGTGCCAGCAGTAACCCCTCCGGGGGGGCTATTACTTTCTATCAGCCCCAGCATTTT. Its protein is CASSNPSGGAITFYQPQHF. Complete variable domain (other parts from reference TRBV28 and TRBJ1-5): DVKVTQSSRYLVKRTGEKVFLECVQDMDHENMFWYRQDPGLGLRLIYFSYDVKMKEKGDIPEGYSVSREKKERFSLILESASTNQTSMYLCASSNPSGGAITFYQPQHFGDGTRLSIL.

The rearrangement uses TRBV7-8 and TRBJ2-7; the match to TRBD1 covers 10 bases. Germline values: CDR1 SGHVS, CDR2 FQNEAQ. The CDR3 covers 14 residues. With V trimmed by 4 bases and J by 3 bases, 3 bases remained unmatched. CDR3 bases: TGTGCCAGCAGCTCCGGGACAGGGGTCTACGAGCAGTACTTC. It codes for CASSSGTGVYEQYF.

This chain joins TRBV27 and TRBJ1-5; 7 bases align to TRBD1. Losses at the gene ends were 5 bases for V and 4 bases for J; bases not matched to a gene: 5. The germline CDR1 and CDR2 sequences are MNHEY and SMNVEV (reference sequence). This CDR3 comprises 14 residues. The CDR3 loop reads CASSHPGQNQPQHF. CDR3 bases: TGTGCCAGCAGTCACCCGGGACAGAATCAGCCCCAGCATTTT.

The J gene is TRBJ2-2, the V gene TRBV15, with D possibly being TRBD2 (6 bases). Germline CDR1 is LNHNV and CDR2 is YYDKDF (reference sequence). The CDR3 is 17 residues long. V gave up 3 bases and J gave up 4 bases, with 18 bases separating them. CDR3 bases: TGTGCCACCAGCAGGGACGGGACTCCATCGAGCACCGGGGAGCTGTTTTTT. It codes for CATSRDGTPSSTGELFF.

The chain couples TRBV7-2 to TRBJ2-5; 11 nucleotides match TRBD2. The CDR3 runs to 17 residues. Germline trimming cut 1 base from V and 4 bases from J; bases unmatched to any gene: 8. Looked up from germline, CDR1 is SGHTA and CDR2 is FQGNSA. The CDR3 protein is CASSLGGSGGVRETQYF. In DNA form, the CDR3 reads TGTGCCAGCAGCTTAGGAGGTAGCGGGGGGGTTCGAGAGACCCAGTACTTC.

This chain connects TRBV11-3 to TRBJ1-1, with D unresolved. The CDR3 has 15 residues. V was clipped by 4 bases and J by 1 base, with 13 bases between them. Germline lookup yields CDR1 SGHNT and CDR2 YENEEA. CDR3 nucleotides: TGTGCCAGCAGCTCATTCGGAAACTCGAACACTGAAGCTTTCTTT. This sequence encodes CASSSFGNSNTEAFF.